Included here is one T cell receptor beta chain sequence, with context. Its antigen remains unknown. Trimming removed 5 bases from V and 3 bases from J, with 19 bases in between. The CDR3 contains 16 residues. The V gene's germline CDR1 is MNHNY and CDR2 SVGAGI (reference sequence). The entry originates in a study of T cell responses to AZD1222 COVID-19 vaccine. Across the whole study: The study pooled second doses at about 4 or about 12 weeks.

The protocol was immunoSEQ multiplex PCR, while the TCRdb copy is restricted to in-frame clones and leaves out a portion. The table lists approximately 80,000 clones, more than 75% of them singletons. Study observations and caveats: Clonal diversity was possibly underestimated, and white British individuals and females predominated among donors.

The chain carries TRBV6-6 and TRBJ1-1; weak D call: TRBD1 (6 bases). The sequence derives from an adult in good health. Sequenced material: peripheral blood, taken on day 0 of AZD1222 vaccination. CDR3 region: CASSPNTAQGYTEAFF. The CDR3 coding sequence is TGTGCCAGCAGTCCTAATACCGCACAGGGTTACACTGAAGCTTTCTTT.